The clone carrying this T cell receptor (beta chain) was counted a few times. The entry originates in a study of blood T cell repertoires in COVID-19. Study-wide context: Sources were T cells, B-cell-depleted T cells, or PBMCs; the material itself was cDNA or gDNA.

In the authors' methods: Reference gene primer amplification gave estimated nucleated cell counts. Using immunoSEQ multiplex PCR, the repertoire was profiled, and TCRdb retains in-frame clones only, with some absent. D and trimming come from the DNA, and the V and J calls and clone size come from that table. The sample consists of about 110,000 clones, roughly four fifths of them appearing once. The Seattle site enrolled patients during active infection and followed them longitudinally. The junction had 1 base not matched to a gene; V was cut back by 5 bases and J by 4 bases. The CDR3 runs 12 residues. The germline V gene has CDR1 SGHTA and CDR2 FQGNSA.

The sample consisted of peripheral blood. The TCR sequence derives from a man older than 75 with COVID-19, enrolled during active disease. The rearrangement uses TRBV7-2 and TRBJ1-2; 7 bases are a match to TRBD1. The CDR3 DNA reads TGTGCCAGCAGCCGGGACAGCTATGGCTACACCTTC. This encodes CASSRDSYGYTF.